This TCR beta chain was recovered during a study of T cell responses to AZD1222 COVID-19 vaccine (dated by TCRdb to 2020 to 2023). Background for the entire study: A total of over 230 trial participants underwent TCR sequencing, of whom nearly 210 had received two doses of AZD1222 and roughly 26 had received two doses of the MenACWY control vaccine. Trial participants were enrolled by age into subgroups of 18-55, 56-69 and 70-plus years, and roughly 160, 29 and 62 TCR-sequenced participants, respectively, were included in these subgroups. Findings and caveats that apply to the study as a whole: Spike-specific TCR breadth and depth rose significantly after two AZD1222 doses compared with day 0 and with MenACWY recipients. In the small 56-69-year group, the increase in depth fell short of significance, most likely because of low power. Nearly half of unique spike-specific TCRs reportedly recognized epitopes outside regions mutated in the B.1.351 and B.1.1.7 variants. Because no day 14 peak-response samples were available, the repertoires could be characterized only after the peak T cell response. Most participants were white British and females outnumbered males, and the authors suggested that clonal diversity may have been underestimated. Only five or six AZD1222 recipients were SARS-CoV-2 seropositive at baseline, limiting conclusions about previously exposed vaccinees. The vaccine-associated CD4 TCRs covered the entire spike protein, and the dominant responses fell in regions 160-218 and 743-854.

A note on this clone: Its specific antigen is unknown. Base qualities are not at hand, and no much larger clone is one base apart.

The CDR3 sequence holds 14 residues, the cysteine and phenylalanine included. CDR3 DNA only is kept here, 42 bases in frame from base 1. The junction shows trimming of 3 bases on V and 4 bases on J, and the gene matches do not reach 3 bases of it. The germline V gene (reference sequence) provides CDR1 MNHEY and CDR2 SMNVEV. Per the publication, the time point label means: baseline before first vaccination. Read against the paper, the sample's treatment or condition label means: meningococcal conjugate vaccine given as trial control. The vaccinee samples were drawn from two UK trials, COV001 and COV002, one of which was a single-blind randomized controlled phase 2/3 trial testing AZD1222 (ChAdOx1 nCoV-19) in healthy adults. For TCRbeta chain sequencing, PBMC samples were collected from trial participants at day 0 and at day 28 after the second dose. The CDR3 regions of human TCRbeta chains were analyzed by immunosequencing. The study's own analysis went as follows. Repertoire TCRs were matched against a reference library of SARS-CoV-2-specific TCRs generated with the MIRA antigen-specificity platform. Breadth meant the fraction of unique TCRs that were SARS-CoV-2-associated, whereas depth meant the fraction of total T cells that were SARS-CoV-2-associated. Using the MIRA data, each spike-specific TCR was assigned both to the spike region to which the TCR was reactive and to a CD4 or CD8 class. Log10-transformed breadth and depth values were compared by one-way ANOVA with Sidak's multiple comparisons tests. The immuneACCESS repertoire file appears here via TCRdb, limited to in-frame rearrangements. These files lack a portion of the clones; in checked studies, under half of the deficit traces to unresolved V genes, and the cause of the others is not known. The V and J calls and clone size were taken over from that table, and D and trimming were inferred from the DNA. For this sample the table gives some 150,000 clones, of which approximately 78% were detected only once. About 4% of the sample comes from the top ten.

Material: peripheral blood, obtained on day 0 of MenACWY control vaccination. The clonotype originates from an adult in good health. In this chain, TRBV27 is recombined with TRBJ2-3, with 8 bases matching TRBD2. The CDR3: CASSFGRGADTQYF. The bases are TGTGCCAGCAGTTTCGGGAGGGGAGCAGATACGCAGTATTTT.